The following is a T cell receptor (beta chain) sequence with its context. As yet, its antigen is unknown. The entry originates in a study of T cell repertoires in cytomegalovirus infection. Each CDR3 protein gets one entry after TCRdb re-called the reads with MiXCR. The sample gives under 250,000 distinct CDR3 sequences, 10% to 15% of which show up once; around 1.6% is in the top ten. The study's findings and limits: Of the TCR beta families, the public ones yielded a cumulative frequency that identified carriers of CMV plus the relevant HLA.

J lost 2 bases, V lost 7 bases, and 4 bases had no gene match. Germline V gene sequence: CDR1 SQVTM, CDR2 ANQGSEA. CDR3 length: 12 residues. The rearrangement joins TRBV29-1 to TRBJ1-2, with 7 bases lining up with TRBD1. The sample was PBMCs. This TCR was sampled from a human donor in good health (CMV status not recorded). Some clones in this sample may be carry-over from other donors' samples. The CDR3 DNA reads as TGCAGCGCTAAACAGGGGAACTATGGCTACACCTTC. It yields the protein CSAKQGNYGYTF.